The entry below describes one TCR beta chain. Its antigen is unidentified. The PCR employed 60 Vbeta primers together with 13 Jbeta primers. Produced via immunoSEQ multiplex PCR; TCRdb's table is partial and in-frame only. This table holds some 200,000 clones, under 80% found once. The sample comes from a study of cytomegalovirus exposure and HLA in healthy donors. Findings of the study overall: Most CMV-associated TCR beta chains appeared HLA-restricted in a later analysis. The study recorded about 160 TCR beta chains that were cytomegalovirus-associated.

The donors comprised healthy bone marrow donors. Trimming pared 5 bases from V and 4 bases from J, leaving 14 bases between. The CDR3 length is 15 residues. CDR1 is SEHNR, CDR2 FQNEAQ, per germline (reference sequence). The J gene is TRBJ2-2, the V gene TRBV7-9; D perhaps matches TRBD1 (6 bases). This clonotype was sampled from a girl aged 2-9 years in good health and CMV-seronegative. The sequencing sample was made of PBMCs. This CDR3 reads CASSQNRVGTGELFF. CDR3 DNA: TGTGCCAGCAGCCAAAACAGGGTGGGCACCGGGGAGCTGTTTTTT.